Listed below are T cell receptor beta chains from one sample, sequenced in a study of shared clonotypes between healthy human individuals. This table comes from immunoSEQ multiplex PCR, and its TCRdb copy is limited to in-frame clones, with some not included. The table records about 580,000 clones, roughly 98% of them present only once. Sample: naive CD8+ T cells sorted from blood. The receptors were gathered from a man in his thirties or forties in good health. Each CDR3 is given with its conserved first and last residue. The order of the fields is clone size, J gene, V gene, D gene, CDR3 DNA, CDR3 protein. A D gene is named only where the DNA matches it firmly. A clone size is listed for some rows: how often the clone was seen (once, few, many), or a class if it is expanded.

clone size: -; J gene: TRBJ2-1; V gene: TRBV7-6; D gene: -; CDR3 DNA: TGTGCCAGCAGCGGGACCCGTCCTGAGCAGTTCTTC; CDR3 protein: CASSGTRPEQFF
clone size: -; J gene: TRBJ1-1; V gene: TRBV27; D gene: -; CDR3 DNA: TGTGCCAGCAGTTTAGGGGGGCCCCTAGGTGAAGCTTTCTTT; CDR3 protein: CASSLGGPLGEAFF
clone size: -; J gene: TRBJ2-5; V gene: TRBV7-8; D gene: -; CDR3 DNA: TGTGCCAGCAGCTTTACGAGTATGAGGTACCAAGAGACCCAGTACTTC; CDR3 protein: CASSFTSMRYQETQYF
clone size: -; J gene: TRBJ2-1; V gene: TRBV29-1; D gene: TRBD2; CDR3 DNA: TGCAGCGTTGAACAAGCGGGAGGGCCTCATGAGCAGTTCTTC; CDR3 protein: CSVEQAGGPHEQFF
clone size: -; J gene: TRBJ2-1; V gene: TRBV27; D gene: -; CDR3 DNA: TGTGCCAGCAGTTTAGGTTCCTACAATGAGCAGTTCTTC; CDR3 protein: CASSLGSYNEQFF
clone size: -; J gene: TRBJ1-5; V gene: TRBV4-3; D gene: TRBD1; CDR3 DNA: TGCGCCAGCAGCCATGGGACAGAGGGCAATCAGCCCCAGCATTTT; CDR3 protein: CASSHGTEGNQPQHF
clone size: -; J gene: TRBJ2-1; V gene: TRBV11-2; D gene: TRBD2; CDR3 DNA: TGTGCCAGCAGCCCCATCACGACTAGCGGCGACAATGAGCAGTTCTTC; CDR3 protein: CASSPITTSGDNEQFF
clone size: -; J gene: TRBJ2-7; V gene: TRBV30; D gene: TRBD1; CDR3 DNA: TGTGCCTGGAGTGTCACAGGGGCCGAGCAGTACTTC; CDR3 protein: CAWSVTGAEQYF
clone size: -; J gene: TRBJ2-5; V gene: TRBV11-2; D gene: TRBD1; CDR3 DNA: TGTGCCAGCAGCCAAGGACAGGGCATAGAGACCCAGTACTTC; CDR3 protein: CASSQGQGIETQYF
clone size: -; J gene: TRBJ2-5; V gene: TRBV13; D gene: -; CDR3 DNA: TGTGCCTCACAGCCTGAGGGAGAAGAGACCCAGTACTTC; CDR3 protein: CASQPEGEETQYF
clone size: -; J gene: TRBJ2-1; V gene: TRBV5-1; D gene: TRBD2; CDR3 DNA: TGCGCCAGCAGCTTTAGATTAGCGGGAGCGGTCAGAAATGAGCAGTTCTTC; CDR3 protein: CASSFRLAGAVRNEQFF
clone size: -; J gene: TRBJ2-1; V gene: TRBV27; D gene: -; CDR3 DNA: TGTGCCAGCAGTTCGAGCTCCTACAATGAGCAGTTCTTC; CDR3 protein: CASSSSSYNEQFF
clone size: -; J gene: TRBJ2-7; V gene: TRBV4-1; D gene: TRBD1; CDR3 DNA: TGCGCCAGCAGCCAAACCGGGACAGGGGCCTACGAGCAGTACTTC; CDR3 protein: CASSQTGTGAYEQYF
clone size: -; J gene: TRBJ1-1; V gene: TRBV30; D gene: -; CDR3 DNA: TGTGCCTCCTGTCGGGCTTTCTTT; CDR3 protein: CASCRAFF
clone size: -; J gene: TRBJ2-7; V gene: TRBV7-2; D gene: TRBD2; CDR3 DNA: TGTGCCAGCAGCTTACCTCGGGAGGGTTTCTACGAGCAGTACTTC; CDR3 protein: CASSLPREGFYEQYF
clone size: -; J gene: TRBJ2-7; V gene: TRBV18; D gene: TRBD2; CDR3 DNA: TGTGCCAGCTCCCCGACTGGCGGGAGGGATTACGAGCAGTACTTC; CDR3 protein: CASSPTGGRDYEQYF
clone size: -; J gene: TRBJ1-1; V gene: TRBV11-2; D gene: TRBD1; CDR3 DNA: TGTGCCAGCAGCTTAGGGAGGGGGCGTTTTTCTGTCACTGAAGCTTTCTTT; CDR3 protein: CASSLGRGRFSVTEAFF
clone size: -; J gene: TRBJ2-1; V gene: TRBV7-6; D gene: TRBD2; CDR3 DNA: TGTGCCAGCAGCTTAGTACCTAGCGGCAATGAGCAGTTCTTC; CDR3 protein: CASSLVPSGNEQFF
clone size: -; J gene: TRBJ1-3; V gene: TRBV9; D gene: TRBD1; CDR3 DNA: TGTGCCAGCAGCCCGGACAGGGACTCTGGAAACACCATATATTTT; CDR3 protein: CASSPDRDSGNTIYF
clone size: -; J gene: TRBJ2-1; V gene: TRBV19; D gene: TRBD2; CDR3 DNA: TGTGCCAGTAGTACGGACAACCGGGACTACCGGCACAATGAGCAGTTCTTC; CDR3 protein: CASSTDNRDYRHNEQFF
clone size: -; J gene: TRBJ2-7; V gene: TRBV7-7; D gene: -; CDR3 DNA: TGTGCTAGCAGCTTAGAGTTGGGGACCTCCTACGAGCAGTACTTC; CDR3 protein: CASSLELGTSYEQYF
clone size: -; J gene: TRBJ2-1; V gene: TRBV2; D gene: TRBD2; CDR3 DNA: TGTGCCAGCAGTGAAGAGGTGCGGGAGGGGTTCTTC; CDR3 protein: CASSEEVREGFF
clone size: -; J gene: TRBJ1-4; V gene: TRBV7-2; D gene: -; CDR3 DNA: TGTGCCAGCAGCTTATTGTGGGTGGGGGACGCTAGGGAAAAACTGTTTTTT; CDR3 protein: CASSLLWVGDAREKLFF
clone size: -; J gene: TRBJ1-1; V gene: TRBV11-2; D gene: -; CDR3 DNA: TGTGCCAGCAGCTTTCGGGGGAAATTGAACACTGAAGCTTTCTTT; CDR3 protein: CASSFRGKLNTEAFF
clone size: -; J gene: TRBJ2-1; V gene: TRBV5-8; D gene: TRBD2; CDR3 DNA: TGTGCCAGCAGCTCCATCTGGGACTACTCCCACAATGAGCAGTTCTTC; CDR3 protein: CASSSIWDYSHNEQFF
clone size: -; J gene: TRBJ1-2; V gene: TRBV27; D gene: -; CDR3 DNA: TGTGCCAGCACCCCAGGTGGGGGGGTGTATTATGGCTACACCTTC; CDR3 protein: CASTPGGGVYYGYTF
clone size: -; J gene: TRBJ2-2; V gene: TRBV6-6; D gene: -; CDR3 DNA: TGTGCCAGCAGTTACTCGAGAGGGGTCGGGGAGCTGTTTTTT; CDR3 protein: CASSYSRGVGELFF
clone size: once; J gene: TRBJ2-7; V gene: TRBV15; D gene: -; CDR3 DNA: TGTGCCACCAGCGGACTGGACAGCTCCTACGAGCAGTACTTC; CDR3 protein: CATSGLDSSYEQYF
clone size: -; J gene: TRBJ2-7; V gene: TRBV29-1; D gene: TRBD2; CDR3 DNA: TGCAGCGTGGACCGGTTAGCGGGGGACTCCTACGAGCAGTACTTC; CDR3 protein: CSVDRLAGDSYEQYF
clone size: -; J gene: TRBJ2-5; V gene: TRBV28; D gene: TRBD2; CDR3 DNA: TGTGCCAGCAGTCCCGGGACTAGAGAGGAGACCCAGTACTTC; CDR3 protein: CASSPGTREETQYF
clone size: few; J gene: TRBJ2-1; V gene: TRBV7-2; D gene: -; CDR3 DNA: TGTGCCAGCAGCTTAGAGTGGGACAGCGGGAATGAGCAGTTCTTC; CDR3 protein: CASSLEWDSGNEQFF
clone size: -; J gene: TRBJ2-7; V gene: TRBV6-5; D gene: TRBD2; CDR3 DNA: TGTGCCAGCAGCTTTTCGACTAGCGGGAGTAGGGAGCAGTACTTC; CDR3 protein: CASSFSTSGSREQYF
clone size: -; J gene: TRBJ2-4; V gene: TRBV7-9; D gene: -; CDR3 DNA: TGTGCCAGCAGCTATTCAGGGGGGGTGAGCATTCAGTACTTC; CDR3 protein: CASSYSGGVSIQYF
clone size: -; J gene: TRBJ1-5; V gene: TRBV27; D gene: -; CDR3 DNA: TGTGCCAGCAGTTTATCGAACGTACAGCCCCAGCATTTT; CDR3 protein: CASSLSNVQPQHF
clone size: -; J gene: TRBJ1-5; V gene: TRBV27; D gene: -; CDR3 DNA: TGTGCCAGCAGCCCCGGAAATCAGCCCCAGCATTTT; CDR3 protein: CASSPGNQPQHF
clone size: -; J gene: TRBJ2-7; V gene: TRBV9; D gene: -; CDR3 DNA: TGTGCCAGCAGCGCCGGGACTTCTCCCTACGAGCAGTACTTC; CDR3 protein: CASSAGTSPYEQYF